These 9 T cell receptor beta chains came from one sample sequenced in a study of blood T cell repertoires in COVID-19 (dated by TCRdb to the early 2020s). The library relied on the immunoSEQ multiplex PCR assay. The clones in this table, taken by TCRdb from immuneACCESS, are in-frame only. Not every clone is retained; where verified, under half of the shortfall comes from an unresolved V gene, and the cause of the rest is unknown. This sample gives some 120,000 clones in total; over 85% of them show up just once. Around 4.6% of the sample belongs to the ten largest clones. Material for sequencing was peripheral blood. These receptors all come from a man in his fifties or sixties with COVID-19, enrolled during active disease.

This clone was observed a single time. The chain combines TRBV9 with TRBJ2-5; TRBD2 matches at 10 bases. CDR1 and CDR2 (germline): SGDLS, YYNGEE. V was clipped by 1 base and J by 2 bases; unmatched bases: 2. The CDR3 is made up of 15 amino acids. This chain's CDR3 is CASSVSSGRQETQYF. In DNA form, the CDR3 reads TGTGCCAGCAGCGTAAGTAGCGGGAGGCAAGAGACCCAGTACTTC.

The rearrangement uses TRBV18 and TRBJ2-5; 10 bases line up with TRBD1. The CDR3 totals 15 residues. The V gene end was trimmed by 8 bases and the J gene end by 3 bases; junction bases not matched to a gene: 9. Germline CDR1 is KGHSH and CDR2 is LQKENI. Here the CDR3 reads CASLPGQGLEETQYF. The CDR3 DNA reads as TGTGCCAGCCTACCGGGACAGGGGTTGGAAGAGACCCAGTACTTC.

The chain employs TRBV9 and TRBJ2-1; 9 nucleotides line up with TRBD2. V lost 0 bases to trimming and J lost 7 bases; unmatched junction nucleotides: 11. CDR1 and CDR2 (germline): SGDLS, YYNGEE. The CDR3 is 17 amino acids. The CDR3 protein is CASSVARAGGPSNEQFF. The CDR3 DNA reads TGTGCCAGCAGCGTAGCTAGGGCGGGAGGGCCGTCGAATGAGCAGTTCTTC.

J is TRBJ1-1 and V is TRBV29-1, with 9 bases matching TRBD1. The germline V gene encodes CDR1 SQVTM and CDR2 ANQGSEA. The V gene end was trimmed by 7 bases and the J gene end by 4 bases; junction bases not matched to a gene: 7. The CDR3 is made up of 13 amino acids. As DNA, the CDR3 is TGCAGCGCTGGGGACAGGGACGCCACTGAAGCTTTCTTT. Encoded protein: CSAGDRDATEAFF.

This clone was seen only a few times. V and J are TRBV24-1 and TRBJ1-5, with D unclear. CDR1 KGHDR and CDR2 SFDVKD come from the germline V gene. The CDR3 is 14 residues long. V lost 0 bases and J lost 1, with 3 bases in between. The CDR3 bases are TGTGCCACCAGTGATTTGATAAGCAATCAGCCCCAGCATTTT. Translation: CATSDLISNQPQHF.

This chain uses TRBV19 with TRBJ2-3; 9 bases match TRBD1. The CDR3 is 16 amino acids. Germline V gene data show CDR1 as LNHDA and CDR2 as SQIVND (reference sequence). The trim removed 10 bases at V and 0 bases at J, leaving 11 bases unmatched. The CDR3 loop reads CATQNRGTGSTDTQYF. The CDR3 DNA reads as TGTGCCACCCAAAACCGGGGGACAGGGAGCACAGATACGCAGTATTTT. The variable domain in full, completed from reference TRBV19 and TRBJ2-3, reads DGGITQSPKYLFRKEGQNVTLSCEQNLNHDAMYWYRQDPGQGLRLIYYSQIVNDFQKGDIAEGYSVSREKKESFPLTVTSAQKNPTAFYLCATQNRGTGSTDTQYFGPGTRLTVL.

This clone was observed a handful of times. The chain links TRBV18 to TRBJ1-1, with unresolved D. V shed 3 bases and J shed 3 bases, with 17 bases lying between them. Germline V gene data show CDR1 as KGHSH and CDR2 as LQKENI. The CDR3 runs 16 residues. The CDR3 coding sequence is TGTGCCAGCTCACCCCGGTCCGGGTCAACTGACACTGAAGCTTTCTTT. It yields the protein CASSPRSGSTDTEAFF.

The chain uses TRBV28 and TRBJ2-7; tentative D call: TRBD1 (6 bases). This CDR3 has 15 residues. Germline V gene lookup returns CDR1 MDHEN and CDR2 SYDVKM. The V and J ends lost 4 bases and 3 bases respectively, with 16 bases between them. The CDR3: CASSSLRGYLYEQYF. As DNA, the CDR3 is TGTGCCAGCAGTTCTCTCAGGGGTTACCTCTACGAGCAGTACTTC.

This clone was seen a few times. The chain links TRBV11-1 to TRBJ2-3; D gene ambiguous. Germline assignment: CDR1 SGHAT and CDR2 FQDESV (reference sequence). Trimming took off 3 bases at V and 0 bases at J, with 7 bases between the two ends. The CDR3 is 14 residues long. The CDR3 coding sequence is TGTGCCAGCAGCTTCCAGTGGAGCACAGATACGCAGTATTTT. Encoded protein: CASSFQWSTDTQYF.